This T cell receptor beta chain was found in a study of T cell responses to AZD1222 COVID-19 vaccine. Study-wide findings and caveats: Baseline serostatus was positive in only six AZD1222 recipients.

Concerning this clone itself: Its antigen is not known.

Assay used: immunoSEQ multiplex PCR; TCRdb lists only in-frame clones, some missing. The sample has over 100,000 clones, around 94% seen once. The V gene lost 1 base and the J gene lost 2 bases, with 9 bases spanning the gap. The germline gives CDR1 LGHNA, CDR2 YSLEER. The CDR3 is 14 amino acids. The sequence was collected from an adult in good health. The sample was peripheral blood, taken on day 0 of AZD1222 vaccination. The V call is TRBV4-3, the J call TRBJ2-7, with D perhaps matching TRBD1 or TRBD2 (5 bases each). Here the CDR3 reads CASSQAGTPYEQYF. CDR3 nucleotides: TGCGCCAGCAGCCAAGCGGGGACCCCCTACGAGCAGTACTTC.